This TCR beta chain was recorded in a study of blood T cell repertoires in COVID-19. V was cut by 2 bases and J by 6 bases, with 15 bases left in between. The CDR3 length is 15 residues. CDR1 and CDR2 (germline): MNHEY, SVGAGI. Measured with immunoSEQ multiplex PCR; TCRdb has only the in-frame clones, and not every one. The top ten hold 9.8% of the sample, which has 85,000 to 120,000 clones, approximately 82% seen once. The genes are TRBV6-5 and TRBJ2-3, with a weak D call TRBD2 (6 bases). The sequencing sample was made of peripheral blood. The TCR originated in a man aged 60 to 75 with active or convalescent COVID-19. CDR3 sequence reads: CASSYNGRRTDTQYF. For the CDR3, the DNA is TGTGCCAGCAGTTACAATGGGAGGCGGACGGATACGCAGTATTTT.